This T cell receptor (beta chain) was recorded in a study of T cell repertoires in cytomegalovirus infection. The ends were cut back, 2 bases at V and 4 bases at J, with 17 bases in the middle. Per germline, CDR1 LNHNV and CDR2 YYDKDF (reference sequence). CDR3 length equals 16 residues. Turning to this clonotype: Its specificity is not known.

TCRdb itself ran the reads through MiXCR, one entry per CDR3 protein. The profile shows 250,000 to 300,000 distinct CDR3 sequences, less than 25% of them singletons. This specimen consisted of cultured PBMCs, obtained from culture after CMV antigen stimulation. The clonotype was recovered from a human donor in good health (CMV status not recorded). Some clones in this sample may be carry-over from other donors' samples. The chain carries TRBV15 and TRBJ1-2; possible D gene TRBD1, 5 bases. CDR3 region: CATSRPRAGSSYGYTF. The CDR3 DNA reads as TGTGCCACCAGCAGACCCAGGGCAGGGAGCTCCTATGGCTACACCTTC.